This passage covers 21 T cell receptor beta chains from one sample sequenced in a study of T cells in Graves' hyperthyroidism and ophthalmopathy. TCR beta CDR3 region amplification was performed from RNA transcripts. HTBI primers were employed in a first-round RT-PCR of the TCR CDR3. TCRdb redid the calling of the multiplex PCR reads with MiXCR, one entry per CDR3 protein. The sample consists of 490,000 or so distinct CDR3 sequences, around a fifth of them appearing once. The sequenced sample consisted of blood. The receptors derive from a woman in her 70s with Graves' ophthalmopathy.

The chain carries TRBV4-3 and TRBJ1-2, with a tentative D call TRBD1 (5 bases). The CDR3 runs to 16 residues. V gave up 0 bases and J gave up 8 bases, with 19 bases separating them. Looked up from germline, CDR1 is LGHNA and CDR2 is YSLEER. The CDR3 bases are TGCGCCAGCAGCCAAGAACCAACCGGGACCGGGAAGGGCTACACCTTC. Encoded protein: CASSQEPTGTGKGYTF.

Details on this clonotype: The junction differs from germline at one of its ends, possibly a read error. The CDR3 DNA sequence: TGTGCCGGCAGTTTAACCTCGGGTCGCGGTGGCTACACCTTC. It codes for CAGSLTSGRGGYTF. V and J are TRBV28 and TRBJ1-2, with D hard to call. From germline, CDR1 is MDHEN and CDR2 SYDVKM. There are 14 residues in the CDR3.

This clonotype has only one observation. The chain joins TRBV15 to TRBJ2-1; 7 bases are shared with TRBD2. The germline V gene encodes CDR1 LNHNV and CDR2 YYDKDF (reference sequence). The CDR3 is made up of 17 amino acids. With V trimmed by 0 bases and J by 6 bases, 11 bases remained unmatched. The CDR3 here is CATSRDSWSSGLNEQFF. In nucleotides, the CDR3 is TGTGCCACCAGCAGAGATTCGTGGTCTAGCGGACTCAATGAGCAGTTCTTC. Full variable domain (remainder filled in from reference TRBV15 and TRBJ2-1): DAMVIQNPRYQVTQFGKPVTLSCSQTLNHNVMYWYQQKSSQAPKLLFHYYDKDFNNEADTPDNFQSRRPNTSFCFLDIRSPGLGDTAMYLCATSRDSWSSGLNEQFFGPGTRLTVL.

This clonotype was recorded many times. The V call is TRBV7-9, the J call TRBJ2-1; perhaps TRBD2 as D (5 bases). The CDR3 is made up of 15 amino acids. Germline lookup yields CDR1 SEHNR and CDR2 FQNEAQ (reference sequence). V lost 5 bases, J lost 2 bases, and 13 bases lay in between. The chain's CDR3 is CASSLRTETYNEQFF. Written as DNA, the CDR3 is TGTGCCAGCAGCCTCAGGACTGAGACCTACAATGAGCAGTTCTTC.

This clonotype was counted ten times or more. The CDR3 region is CASSPGQKPAGYTF. DNA of the CDR3: TGTGCCAGCAGCCCGGGACAGAAGCCGGCTGGCTACACCTTC. The chain joins TRBV6-1 to TRBJ1-2; 7 nucleotides agree with TRBD1. This CDR3 has 14 amino acids. The germline gives CDR1 MNHNS, CDR2 SASEGT. With V trimmed by 6 bases and J by 7 bases, 11 bases remained unmatched.

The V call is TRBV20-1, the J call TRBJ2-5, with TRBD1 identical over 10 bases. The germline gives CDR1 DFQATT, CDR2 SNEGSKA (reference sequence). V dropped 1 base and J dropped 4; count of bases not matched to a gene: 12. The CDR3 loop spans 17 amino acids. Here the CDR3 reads CSARVVAVDRGSETQYF. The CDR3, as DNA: TGCAGTGCTAGAGTAGTAGCAGTGGACAGGGGGTCAGAGACCCAGTACTTC.

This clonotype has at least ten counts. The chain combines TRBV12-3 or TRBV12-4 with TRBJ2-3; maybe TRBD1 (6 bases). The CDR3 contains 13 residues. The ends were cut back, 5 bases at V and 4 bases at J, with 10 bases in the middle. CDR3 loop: CASSRKGADTQYF. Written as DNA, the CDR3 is TGTGCCAGCAGTCGAAAGGGGGCAGATACGCAGTATTTT.

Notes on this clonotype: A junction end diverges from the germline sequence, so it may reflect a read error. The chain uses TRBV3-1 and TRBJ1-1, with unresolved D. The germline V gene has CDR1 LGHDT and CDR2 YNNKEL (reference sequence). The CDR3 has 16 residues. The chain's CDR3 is CASSLDAGLINTEAFF. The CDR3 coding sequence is TGCGCCAGCAGCTTGGACGCCGGGCTGATAAACACTGAAGCTTTCTTT.

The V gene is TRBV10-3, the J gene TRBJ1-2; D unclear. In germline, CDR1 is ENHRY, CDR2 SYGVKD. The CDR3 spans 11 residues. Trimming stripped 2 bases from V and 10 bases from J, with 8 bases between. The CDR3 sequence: CAISELAAYTF. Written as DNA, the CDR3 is TGTGCCATCAGTGAGCTGGCGGCCTACACCTTC.

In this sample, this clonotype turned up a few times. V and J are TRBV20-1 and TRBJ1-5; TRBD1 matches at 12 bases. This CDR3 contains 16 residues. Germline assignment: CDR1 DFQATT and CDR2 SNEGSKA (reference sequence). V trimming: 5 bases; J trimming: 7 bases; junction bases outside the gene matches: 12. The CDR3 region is CSAGGQGAVGKQPQHF. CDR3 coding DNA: TGCAGTGCTGGGGGACAGGGGGCGGTGGGAAAACAGCCCCAGCATTTT.

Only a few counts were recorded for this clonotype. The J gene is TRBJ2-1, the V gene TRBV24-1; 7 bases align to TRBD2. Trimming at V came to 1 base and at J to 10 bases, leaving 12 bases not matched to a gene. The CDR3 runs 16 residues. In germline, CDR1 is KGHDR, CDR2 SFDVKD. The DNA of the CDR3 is TGTGCCACCAGTGATTTTACCGAGGGAGGGCCTGAGGAGCAGTTCTTC. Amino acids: CATSDFTEGGPEEQFF.

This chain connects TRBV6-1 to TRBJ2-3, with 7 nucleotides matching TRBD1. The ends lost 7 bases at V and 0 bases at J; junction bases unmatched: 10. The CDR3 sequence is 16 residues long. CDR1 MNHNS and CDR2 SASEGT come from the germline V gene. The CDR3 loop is CASTRTGALSTDTQYF. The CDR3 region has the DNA TGTGCCAGCACCAGGACAGGCGCGCTTAGCACAGATACGCAGTATTTT.

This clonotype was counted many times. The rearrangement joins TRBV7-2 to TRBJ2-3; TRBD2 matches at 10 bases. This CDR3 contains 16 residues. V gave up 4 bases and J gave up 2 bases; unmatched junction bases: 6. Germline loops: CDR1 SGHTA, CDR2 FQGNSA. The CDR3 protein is CASSSELAGLTDTQYF. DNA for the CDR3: TGTGCCAGCAGCTCGGAACTAGCGGGGCTCACAGATACGCAGTATTTT.

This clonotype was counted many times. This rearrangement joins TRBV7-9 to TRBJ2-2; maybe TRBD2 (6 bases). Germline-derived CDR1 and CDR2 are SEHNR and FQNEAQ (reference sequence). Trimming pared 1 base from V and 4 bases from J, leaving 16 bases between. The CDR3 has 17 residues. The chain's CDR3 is CASSLGDFARGTGELFF. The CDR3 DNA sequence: TGTGCCAGCAGCTTAGGGGACTTCGCCCGAGGCACCGGGGAGCTGTTTTTT.

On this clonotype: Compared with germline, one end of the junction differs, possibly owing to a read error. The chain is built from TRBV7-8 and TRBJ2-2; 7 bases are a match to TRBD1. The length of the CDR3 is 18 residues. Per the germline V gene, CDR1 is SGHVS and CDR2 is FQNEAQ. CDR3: CASSHIAQGPTNTRELFF. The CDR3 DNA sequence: TGTGCCAGCAGCCACATTGCACAGGGGCCTACGAACACCAGGGAGCTGTTTTTT.

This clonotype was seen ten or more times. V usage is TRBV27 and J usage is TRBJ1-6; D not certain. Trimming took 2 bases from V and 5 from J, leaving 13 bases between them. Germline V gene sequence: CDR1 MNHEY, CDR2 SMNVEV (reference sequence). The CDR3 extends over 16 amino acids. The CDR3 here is CASSLREALHNSPLHF. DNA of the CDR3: TGTGCCAGCAGTTTAAGGGAAGCCCTTCATAATTCACCCCTCCACTTT.

The CDR3 sequence: CAWSPGVGLETQYF. The CDR3 coding sequence is TGTGCCTGGAGCCCGGGGGTGGGGCTAGAGACCCAGTACTTC. The V gene is TRBV30, the J gene TRBJ2-5, with D perhaps TRBD2 (6 bases). The V gene's germline CDR1 is GTSNPN and CDR2 SVGIG (reference sequence). V lost 3 bases to trimming and J lost 4 bases, with 15 bases between them. This CDR3 contains 14 residues.

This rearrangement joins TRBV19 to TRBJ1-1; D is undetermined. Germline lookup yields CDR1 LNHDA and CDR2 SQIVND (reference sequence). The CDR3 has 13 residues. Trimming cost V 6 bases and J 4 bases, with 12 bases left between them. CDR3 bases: TGTGCCAGTAGGGGTCCGGTATCCACTGAAGCTTTCTTT. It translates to CASRGPVSTEAFF.

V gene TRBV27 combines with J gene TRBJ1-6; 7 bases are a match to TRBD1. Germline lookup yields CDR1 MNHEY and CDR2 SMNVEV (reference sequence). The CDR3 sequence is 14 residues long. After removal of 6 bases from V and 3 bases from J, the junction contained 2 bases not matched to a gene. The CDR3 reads CASRDRIYNSPLHF. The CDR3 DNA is TGTGCCAGCAGGGACAGGATCTATAATTCACCCCTCCACTTT.

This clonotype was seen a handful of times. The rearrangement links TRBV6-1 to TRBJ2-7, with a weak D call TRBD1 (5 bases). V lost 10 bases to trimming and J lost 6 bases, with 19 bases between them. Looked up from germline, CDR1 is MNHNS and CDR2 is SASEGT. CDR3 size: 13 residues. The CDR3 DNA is TGTGCCACCCGAGGCACAGGCCCCACCGAGCAGTACTTC. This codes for CATRGTGPTEQYF.

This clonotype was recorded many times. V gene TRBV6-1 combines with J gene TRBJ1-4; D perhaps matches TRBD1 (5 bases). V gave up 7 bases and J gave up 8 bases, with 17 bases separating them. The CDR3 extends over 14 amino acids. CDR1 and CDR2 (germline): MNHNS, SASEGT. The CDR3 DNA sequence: TGTGCCAGCACCCCTCCCGGGGGAGGGGAAAAACTGTTTTTT. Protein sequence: CASTPPGGGEKLFF.